The clone carrying this T cell receptor beta chain was observed a few times. PCR was performed using 60 Vbeta and 13 Jbeta primers. Original processing notes: Later work found 80 million or so unique TCR beta chains, with around 10 million shared. Repertoires were generated with immunoSEQ multiplex PCR, while TCRdb's copy carries only in-frame clones and drops some. V, J and clone size reflect that table, while D and trimming were determined from the DNA. The table shows 100,000 to 150,000 clones, with approximately 80% occurring only once. The sample belongs to a study of cytomegalovirus exposure and HLA in healthy donors. The sequenced sample was PBMCs. This sequence was found in a human donor in good health.

CDR3 coding DNA: TGTGCCAGCAGCTCCGTCGTAGCGGGGACCTACGAGCAGTACTTC. As protein: CASSSVVAGTYEQYF. The rearrangement joins TRBV28 to TRBJ2-7; 8 bases fit TRBD2. With 6 bases clipped from V and 2 bases from J, the junction kept 9 bases outside the gene matches. The V gene's germline CDR1 is MDHEN and CDR2 SYDVKM. The CDR3 totals 15 residues.